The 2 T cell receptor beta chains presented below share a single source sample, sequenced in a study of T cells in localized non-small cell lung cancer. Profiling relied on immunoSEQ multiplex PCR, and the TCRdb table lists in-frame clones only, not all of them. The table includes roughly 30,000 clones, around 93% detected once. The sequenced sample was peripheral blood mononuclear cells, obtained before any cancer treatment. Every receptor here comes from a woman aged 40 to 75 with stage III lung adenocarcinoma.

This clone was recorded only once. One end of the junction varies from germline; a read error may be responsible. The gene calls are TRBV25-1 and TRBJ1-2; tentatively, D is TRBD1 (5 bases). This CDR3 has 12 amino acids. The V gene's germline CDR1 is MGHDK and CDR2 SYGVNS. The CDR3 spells CASSGPDYGYTF. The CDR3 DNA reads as TGCGCCTCCTCAGGGCCGGACTATGGCTACACCTTC.

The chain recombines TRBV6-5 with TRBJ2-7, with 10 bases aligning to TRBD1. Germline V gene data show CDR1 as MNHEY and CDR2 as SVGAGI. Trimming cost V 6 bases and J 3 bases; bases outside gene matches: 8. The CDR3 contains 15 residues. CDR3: CASRTGQGNYYEQYF. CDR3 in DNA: TGTGCCAGCAGGACGGGACAGGGGAACTACTACGAGCAGTACTTC.